The following is a T cell receptor beta chain sequence with its context. Its antigen is not identified. PCR employed 60 Vbeta and 13 Jbeta primers. Clones were sequenced by immunoSEQ multiplex PCR, and TCRdb holds only the in-frame ones, with some missing. The table has approximately 85,000 clones, around 70% seen once; the top ten hold more than 9.5%. Germline-derived CDR1 and CDR2 are MNHNS and SASEGT. V shed 6 bases, J shed 8 bases, and the junction held 3 bases outside the gene matches. The CDR3 length is 14 residues. The entry originates in a study of cytomegalovirus exposure and HLA in healthy donors. Overall study findings and caveats: In vitro testing confirmed a few CMV-associated chains as specific for CMV antigens. It was reported that the classifier diagnosed cytomegalovirus status with high specificity and sensitivity in both the original and validation cohorts. Overall, roughly 170 TCR beta chains were annotated as cytomegalovirus-associated.

The rearrangement links TRBV6-1 to TRBJ2-1; 14 positions agree with TRBD2. Sequencing was done on a sample of PBMCs. The clonotype comes from a woman aged 35 to 49 in good health and CMV-seropositive. The CDR3: CASRTSGRDDEQFF. The CDR3, as DNA: TGTGCCAGCAGGACTAGCGGGAGGGATGATGAGCAGTTCTTC.